Presented here are 20 T cell receptor beta chains from one specimen sequenced in a study of CD8+ T cells in alopecia areata. Described treatment: oral pan-JAK inhibitor, 5-10 mg twice daily. It was cDNA, reverse transcribed from extracted RNA, that served as the sequencing template. Profiling relied on immunoSEQ multiplex PCR, and the TCRdb table lists in-frame clones only, not all of them. This table holds nearly 95,000 clones, about 70% found once. The sequencing here drew on CD8+ T cells sorted from blood, taken at approximately week 42, from a patient treated with tofacitinib. The source of these receptors is a human donor with alopecia areata.

The chain combines TRBV2 with TRBJ2-1; D possibly uses TRBD1 or TRBD2 (5 bases each). The CDR3 is 16 residues long. With 5 bases removed from V and 0 bases from J, the gap between germline ends came to 14 bases. Germline values: CDR1 SNHLY, CDR2 FYNNEI. CDR3 bases: TGTGCCAGCAGTCCCGGGACCTCAAGCTCCTACAATGAGCAGTTCTTC. This gives the protein CASSPGTSSSYNEQFF.

J is TRBJ2-3 and V is TRBV4-3, with TRBD1 as a possible D gene (6 bases). The CDR3 extends over 17 amino acids. Germline CDR1 is LGHNA and CDR2 is YSLEER. Trimming took off 0 bases at V and 0 bases at J, with 13 bases between the two ends. The CDR3 coding sequence is TGCGCCAGCAGCCAAGAATGGACAGCCGTTAGCACAGATACGCAGTATTTT. Its protein is CASSQEWTAVSTDTQYF.

The V call is TRBV4-3, the J call TRBJ1-1; maybe TRBD1 (6 bases). CDR1 is LGHNA, CDR2 YSLEER, per germline. Trimming stripped 1 base from V and 1 base from J, with 10 bases between. CDR3 length: 15 residues. The CDR3 protein is CASSQGWTANTEAFF. The CDR3 bases are TGCGCCAGCAGCCAAGGGTGGACAGCGAACACTGAAGCTTTCTTT.

The V call is TRBV7-8, the J call TRBJ2-3; D remains ambiguous. V lost 4 bases, J lost 4 bases, and 9 bases lay in between. The CDR3 is made up of 13 amino acids. The germline V gene has CDR1 SGHVS and CDR2 FQNEAQ. CDR3 loop: CASSSEEADTQYF. CDR3 DNA: TGTGCCAGCAGCTCGGAAGAGGCAGATACGCAGTATTTT.

This clone has just a few counts. The chain recombines TRBV11-2 with TRBJ2-3; 7 bases align to TRBD1. Germline loops: CDR1 SGHAT, CDR2 FQNNGV. V lost 0 bases, J lost 2 bases, and 11 bases stayed unmatched. The CDR3 has 18 amino acids. CDR3 loop: CASSLDRLGRGFTDTQYF. The DNA of the CDR3 is TGTGCCAGCAGCTTAGATCGGCTCGGCAGGGGGTTCACAGATACGCAGTATTTT.

CDR3 sequence reads: CASSFVAGAQGDNEQFF. CDR3 nucleotides: TGTGCCAGCAGCTTTGTGGCGGGGGCCCAGGGGGACAATGAGCAGTTCTTC. The chain couples TRBV7-9 to TRBJ2-1; TRBD1 or TRBD2 may be the D gene (7 bases each). Per the germline V gene, CDR1 is SEHNR and CDR2 is FQNEAQ (reference sequence). V lost 3 bases and J lost 5, with 20 bases in between. This CDR3 has 17 amino acids. Combining the CDR3 with reference TRBV7-9 and TRBJ2-1 gives the whole variable domain DTGVSQNPRHKITKRGQNVTFRCDPISEHNRLYWYRQTLGQGPEFLTYFQNEAQLEKSRLLSDRFSAERPKGSFSTLEIQRTEQGDSAMYLCASSFVAGAQGDNEQFFGPGTRLTVL.

The chain employs TRBV5-1 and TRBJ2-3; TRBD2 matches at 16 bases. The V gene's germline CDR1 is SGHRS and CDR2 YFSETQ. This CDR3 region has 17 residues. The V segment lost 4 bases and the J segment 6 bases; nucleotides outside the gene matches: 8. CDR3 residues: CASSDKGLAGGFDTQYF. DNA for the CDR3: TGCGCCAGCAGCGACAAGGGACTAGCGGGGGGGTTTGATACGCAGTATTTT.

The chain recombines TRBV30 with TRBJ2-1; TRBD2 matches at 9 bases. The ends lost 3 bases at V and 9 bases at J; junction bases unmatched: 15. The CDR3 spans 16 residues. Germline assignment: CDR1 GTSNPN and CDR2 SVGIG (reference sequence). CDR3 protein: CAWRDLRAGGQSEQFF. CDR3 nucleotide sequence: TGTGCCTGGAGGGACTTAAGAGCGGGGGGCCAGAGTGAGCAGTTCTTC.

The chain carries TRBV7-2 and TRBJ2-2; D unresolved. V was trimmed by 5 bases and J by 6 bases, leaving 10 bases between them. The CDR3 runs 13 residues. The germline gives CDR1 SGHTA, CDR2 FQGNSA. The CDR3 DNA reads TGTGCCAGCAGCACCGCTCGGGCCGGGGAGCTGTTTTTT. Translated: CASSTARAGELFF. Full variable domain (outside the CDR3, taken from reference TRBV7-2 and TRBJ2-2): GAGVSQSPSNKVTEKGKDVELRCDPISGHTALYWYRQSLGQGLEFLIYFQGNSAPDKSGLPSDRFSAERTGGSVSTLTIQRTQQEDSAVYLCASSTARAGELFFGEGSRLTVL.

The gene calls are TRBV7-9 and TRBJ2-1; maybe TRBD1 (5 bases). V was clipped by 4 bases and J by 5 bases, with 12 bases between them. In germline, CDR1 is SEHNR, CDR2 FQNEAQ (reference sequence). This CDR3 has 14 amino acids. The CDR3 protein is CASSYPGFHNEQFF. The CDR3 coding sequence is TGTGCCAGCAGCTACCCAGGGTTTCACAATGAGCAGTTCTTC.

In this sample, this clone turned up a few times. The J gene is TRBJ1-4, the V gene TRBV13; D gene uncertain. V lost 5 bases to trimming and J lost 3 bases, with 10 bases between them. This CDR3 spans 14 amino acids. Germline loops: CDR1 PRHDT, CDR2 FYEKMQ (reference sequence). The CDR3 nucleotides read TGTGCCAGCAGCGCCGGACGGGCTAATGAAAAACTGTTTTTT. It specifies CASSAGRANEKLFF.

This chain joins TRBV27 and TRBJ2-2, with TRBD2 matching over 12 bases. The length of the CDR3 is 16 residues. Germline trimming cut 4 bases from V and 7 bases from J; bases unmatched to any gene: 7. Germline V gives CDR1 MNHEY, CDR2 SMNVEV (reference sequence). CDR3 nucleotide sequence: TGTGCCAGCAGTTCCCTAGCGGGGGGGCCGGACGGGGAGCTGTTTTTT. Translating gives CASSSLAGGPDGELFF.

The CDR3 DNA reads as TGTGCCAGCAGCCATTCCCGCACAGATACGCAGTATTTT. Amino acids: CASSHSRTDTQYF. This sequence joins TRBV7-2 and TRBJ2-3; no definite D call. Trimming pared 5 bases from V and 1 base from J, leaving 7 bases between. Germline V CDR1 and CDR2: SGHTA, FQGNSA. The CDR3 has 13 amino acids.

This clone was observed a handful of times. This chain's CDR3 is CASSLSGLTYEQYF. CDR3 bases: TGTGCCAGCAGCTTGTCCGGGTTAACCTACGAGCAGTACTTC. This rearrangement joins TRBV13 to TRBJ2-7, with unresolved D. Per the germline V gene, CDR1 is PRHDT and CDR2 is FYEKMQ (reference sequence). V lost 3 bases and J 2 bases, leaving 11 bases between the germline ends. This CDR3 has 14 residues.

The chain joins TRBV13 to TRBJ2-7, with unresolved D. V lost 0 bases and J lost 3, with 6 bases in between. The CDR3 extends over 13 amino acids. The V gene's germline CDR1 is PRHDT and CDR2 FYEKMQ (reference sequence). This CDR3 reads CASSLGPGYEQYF. CDR3 DNA sequence: TGTGCCAGCAGCTTAGGCCCAGGCTACGAGCAGTACTTC.

This clone was counted many times. The chain links TRBV11-2 to TRBJ2-7; 8 bases are a match to TRBD2. Germline loops: CDR1 SGHAT, CDR2 FQNNGV. Unmatched junction bases numbered 3, after V lost 1 base and J lost 7 bases. This CDR3 has 13 amino acids. The CDR3: CASSLGTSKEQYF. CDR3 DNA sequence: TGTGCCAGCAGCTTAGGGACTAGCAAGGAGCAGTACTTC.

This clone is termed medium-sized. The chain joins TRBV4-3 to TRBJ2-3; 8 bases line up with TRBD2. With 0 bases clipped from V and 4 bases from J, the junction kept 9 bases outside the gene matches. Germline V CDR1 and CDR2: LGHNA, YSLEER. This CDR3 has 17 amino acids. CDR3 region: CASSQDPPAGAADTQYF. The CDR3 region has the DNA TGCGCCAGCAGCCAAGATCCCCCAGCGGGGGCCGCAGATACGCAGTATTTT.

The rearrangement joins TRBV5-1 to TRBJ1-6; D not resolved. Trimming removed 1 base from V and 11 bases from J, with 7 bases in between. Germline V CDR1 and CDR2: SGHRS, YFSETQ. CDR3 size: 12 residues. The CDR3 DNA follows: TGCGCCAGCAGCTTGAAGGATCCACCCCTCCACTTT. The encoded protein is CASSLKDPPLHF.

V usage is TRBV15 and J usage is TRBJ2-7, with D possibly TRBD1 on 5 matching bases. This CDR3 comprises 13 residues. Germline values: CDR1 LNHNV, CDR2 YYDKDF (reference sequence). Trimming cost V 4 bases and J 2 bases, with 9 bases left between them. This CDR3 reads CATSMAGTYEQYF. Written as DNA, the CDR3 is TGTGCCACCAGCATGGCAGGGACCTACGAGCAGTACTTC.

The gene calls are TRBV11-2 and TRBJ2-7, with D hard to call. The CDR3 has 10 amino acids. Per the germline V gene, CDR1 is SGHAT and CDR2 is FQNNGV. V shed 4 bases and J shed 2 bases, with 0 bases lying between them. CDR3 in amino acids: CASSSYEQYF. Written as DNA, the CDR3 is TGTGCCAGCAGCTCCTACGAGCAGTACTTC.